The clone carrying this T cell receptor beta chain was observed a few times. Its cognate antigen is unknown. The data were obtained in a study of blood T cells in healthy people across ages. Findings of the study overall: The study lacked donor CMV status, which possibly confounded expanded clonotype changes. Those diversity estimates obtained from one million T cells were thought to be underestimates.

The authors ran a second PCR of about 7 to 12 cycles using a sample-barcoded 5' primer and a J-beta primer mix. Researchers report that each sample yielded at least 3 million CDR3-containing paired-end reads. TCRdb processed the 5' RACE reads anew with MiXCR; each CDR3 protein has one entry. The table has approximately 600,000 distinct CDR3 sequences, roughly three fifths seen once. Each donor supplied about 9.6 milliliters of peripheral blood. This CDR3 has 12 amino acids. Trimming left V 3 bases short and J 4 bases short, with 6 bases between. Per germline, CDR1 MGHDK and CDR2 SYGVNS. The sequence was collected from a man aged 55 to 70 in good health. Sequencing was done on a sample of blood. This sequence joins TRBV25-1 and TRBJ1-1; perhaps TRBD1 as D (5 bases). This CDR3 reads CASSEQGTEAFF. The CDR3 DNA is TGTGCCAGCAGTGAGCAGGGCACTGAAGCTTTCTTT. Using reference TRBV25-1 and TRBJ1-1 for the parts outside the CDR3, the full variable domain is EADIYQTPRYLVIGTGKKITLECSQTMGHDKMYWYQQDPGMELHLIHYSYGVNSTEKGDLSSESTVSRIRTEHFPLTLESARPSHTSQYLCASSEQGTEAFFGQGTRLTVV.